This T cell receptor (beta chain) was captured in a study of T cells in tuberculosis (dated by TCRdb to 2017 to 2018). Study-level background: In the study, CD1B tetramers and high-throughput TCR immunosequencing were combined to characterize T cells specific for the mycobacterial lipid antigen glucose monomycolate (GMM). In a South African clinical cohort, IGRA-negative adolescents, IGRA-positive adolescents with latent tuberculosis and adults with active tuberculosis were compared, with 9 to 10 people in each group. PBMC from patients with active tuberculosis were archived either before the start of standard anti-tuberculosis treatment or within 7 days of starting that treatment.

The time point label corresponds to: new active TB diagnosis, blood taken before or within 7 days of starting treatment. The active tuberculosis patients were newly diagnosed, HIV-seronegative South African adults aged 18 years or older. Confirmation of active tuberculosis was obtained by positive sputum smear microscopy and/or positive M. tuberculosis culture. Immunosequencing of unsorted cryopreserved PBMC covered, on average, roughly 93,000 T cells per clinical donor. Notes on this clone: Its antigen specificity is not known. No much larger clone is present one base from it, and per-base qualities are unavailable.

Its CDR3 holds 14 amino acids, cysteine through phenylalanine. Just CDR3 DNA is preserved here, 42 bases in frame from base 1. V drops 0 bases and J drops 4 bases, leaving 7 bases in between. For CDR1 and CDR2, the germline V gene lists LGHNA and YNFKEQ. General conclusions and limits of the study: A classifier using the diverse GMM-specific repertoire reached roughly 89% accuracy (AUROC 0.8 to 0.95), compared with 60% to 75% accuracy using GEM motif frequencies. Shorter CDR3-alpha lengths in active tuberculosis patients partly drove the smaller NN-distances, and the TCR-beta difference was not statistically significant. Which clinical samples got chosen depended on the availability of cryopreserved specimens, and the active tuberculosis cases were adults, whereas the controls were adolescents. Smaller mean NN-distances to GMM-specific TCRs were observed in active tuberculosis TCR-alpha repertoires than in IGRA-negative controls, suggesting clonal expansion of GMM-specific TCRs.

The immunoSEQ multiplex PCR assay was used to generate TCR libraries, with TCR-beta and/or TCR-alpha/delta assays applied to each sample. The amplified TCR libraries were sequenced on the Illumina high-throughput platform. On the authors' methods: Clustering and dimensionality reduction relied on pairwise TCRdist distances among GMM-specific receptors from T cells that were either sorted ex vivo or expanded in vitro. Each clinical repertoire received a mean NN-distance score, defined as the average TCRdist to the nearest 10% of tetramer-positive reference sequences. GEM TCR motif frequency was computed as the fraction of unique TCRs matching known GEM sequences by V/J usage and CDR3 length. Linear discriminant analysis with leave-one-out cross-validation, implemented in scikit-learn, was used to classify active tuberculosis. Imported from immuneACCESS, the table was reduced by TCRdb to in-frame sequences with V and J called. These copies leave out some clones; in studies compared against another copy, an unresolved V gene accounts for under half, and the cause of the remainder is not known. V and J calls plus clone size are reproduced from that table; the DNA served to infer D and trimming. Across this sample there are tens of thousands of clones, with 87% seen only once. The ten largest clones capture 5.4% of the sample.

Here the chain combines TRBV4-2 and TRBJ1-5; too little of a D gene remains to name it. This TCR was recovered from an adult with tuberculosis. The sequences come from PBMCs, collected at tuberculosis diagnosis. The CDR3 region: CASSQDGWNQPQHF. The DNA is TGTGCCAGCAGCCAAGATGGCTGGAATCAGCCCCAGCATTTT.